A selection of T cell receptor beta chains follows, all from one sample in a study of CD8 T cells in Susac syndrome. In TCRdb, the immunoSEQ multiplex PCR reads were re-called with MiXCR into one record per CDR3 protein. In the table there are more than 110,000 distinct CDR3 sequences, 85% to 95% of which are singletons. The sample consisted of CD8+ T cells from PBMCs. The receptors originated from a human donor in good health. Both conserved end residues are part of each CDR3. A D gene is named only where the DNA matches it firmly.

V	J	D	CDR3
TRBV5-6	TRBJ1-2	-	CASSLGLGGYTF
TRBV12-3/TRBV12-4	TRBJ1-5	TRBD1	CASSGGTVSNQPQHF
TRBV4-1	TRBJ2-3	-	CASSQTTTDTQYF
TRBV7-6	TRBJ2-2	-	CASSPGPLTGELFF
TRBV2	TRBJ2-7	TRBD1	CASFGTGDEQYF
TRBV7-9	TRBJ2-1	-	CASSSPGSYNEQFF
TRBV4-1	TRBJ2-3	-	CASSQDQGHADTQYF
TRBV27	TRBJ2-4	-	CASSSIGNIQYF
TRBV4-3	TRBJ2-1	-	CASSRNLAYNEQFF
TRBV30	TRBJ1-2	-	CAWSLGGYGYTF
TRBV13	TRBJ2-2	-	CASSPGHTGELFF
TRBV5-6	TRBJ2-1	-	CASSLGPRQEQFF
TRBV4-2	TRBJ2-3	-	CASSQGLAATDTQYF
TRBV9	TRBJ2-1	-	CASSSQQDRLSSYNEQFF
TRBV7-9	TRBJ2-1	-	CASRLEIRGFFYNEQFF